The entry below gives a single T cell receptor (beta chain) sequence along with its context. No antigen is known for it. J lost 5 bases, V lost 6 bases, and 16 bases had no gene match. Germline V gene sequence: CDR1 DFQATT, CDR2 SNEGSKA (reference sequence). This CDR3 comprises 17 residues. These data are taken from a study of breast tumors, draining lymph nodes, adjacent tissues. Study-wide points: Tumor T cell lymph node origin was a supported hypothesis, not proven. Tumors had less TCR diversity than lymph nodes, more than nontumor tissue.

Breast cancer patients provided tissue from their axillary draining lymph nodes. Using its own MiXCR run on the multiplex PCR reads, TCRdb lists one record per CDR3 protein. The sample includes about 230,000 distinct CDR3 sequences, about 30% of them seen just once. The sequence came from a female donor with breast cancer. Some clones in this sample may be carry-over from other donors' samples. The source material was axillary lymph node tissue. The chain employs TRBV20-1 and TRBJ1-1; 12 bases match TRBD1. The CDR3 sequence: CSARIVRDRGLETEAFF. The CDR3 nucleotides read TGCAGTGCCAGAATCGTCCGGGACAGGGGGCTGGAAACTGAAGCTTTCTTT.